Listed below are T cell receptor beta chains from one sample, sequenced in a study of cytomegalovirus exposure and HLA in healthy donors. The table came from immunoSEQ multiplex PCR; TCRdb's copy has only in-frame clones and leaves some out. The repertoire holds 100,000 to 120,000 clones, with approximately 82% as singletons. What was sequenced was PBMCs. These receptors were taken from a man aged 30-40 years in good health and CMV-seropositive. Each CDR3 is given with its conserved first and last residue. D genes are given only for firm matches. Where a row states a size, it is once, few, many or the class of an expanded clone; other rows omit it.

size,J,V,D,DNA,CDR3
-,TRBJ1-1,TRBV4-3,TRBD1,TGCGCCAGCAGCCAAGATCCTCAGGGGGCGAACACTGAAGCTTTCTTT,CASSQDPQGANTEAFF
few,TRBJ2-7,TRBV5-4,TRBD2,TGTGCCAGCAGTCCTGGCGGGGGGCAGATCTACGAGCAGTACTTC,CASSPGGGQIYEQYF
-,TRBJ1-5,TRBV7-2,-,TGTGCCAGCAGCTCCAACAATCAGCCCCAGCATTTT,CASSSNNQPQHF
-,TRBJ2-3,TRBV4-3,-,TGCGCCAGCAGCCTAGCGGCGGGGCGCACAGATACGCAGTATTTT,CASSLAAGRTDTQYF
-,TRBJ2-5,TRBV12-5,-,TGTGCTAGTGGAACCCGGTGGGGGCTAAACAGGGAGACCCAGTACTTC,CASGTRWGLNRETQYF
-,TRBJ2-2,TRBV6-5,TRBD1,TGTGCCAGCAAACAGGGGGCGAACACCGGGGAGCTGTTTTTT,CASKQGANTGELFF
-,TRBJ2-7,TRBV5-4,-,TGTGCCAGCAGCTTGGACAGGGCCTACGAGCAGTACTTC,CASSLDRAYEQYF
-,TRBJ2-3,TRBV28,-,TGTGCCAGCTTTACAGGGACAGATACGCAGTATTTT,CASFTGTDTQYF
-,TRBJ1-5,TRBV9,-,TGTGCCAGCAGCGTAGCGGGGATAGGACAGCCCCAGCATTTT,CASSVAGIGQPQHF
few,TRBJ2-1,TRBV30,-,TGTGCCTGGAGTGTACTGGGGGGACAGTTCTTC,CAWSVLGGQFF
once,TRBJ2-7,TRBV5-1,TRBD1,TGCGCCAGCAGCTCCGGGGACAGGCCAAGGACCCCCTACGAGCAGTACTTC,CASSSGDRPRTPYEQYF
few,TRBJ2-5,TRBV5-4,TRBD1,TGTGCCAGCAGCTCGGACAGGGGCCAAGAGACCCAGTACTTC,CASSSDRGQETQYF
-,TRBJ2-7,TRBV7-9,TRBD1,TGTGCCAGCAGCCTCGCCCCAGGACAGGGAGGCGAGCAGTACTTC,CASSLAPGQGGEQYF
-,TRBJ2-7,TRBV11-2,-,TGTGCCAGCAGACAAACAGGGGGGGCCTACGAGCAGTACTTC,CASRQTGGAYEQYF
-,TRBJ2-7,TRBV27,TRBD1,TGTGCCAGCAGTGGGACAGGAGACTACGAGCAGTACTTC,CASSGTGDYEQYF
few,TRBJ1-1,TRBV29-1,TRBD1,TGCAGCGCCAGGGGCGACAGGGCGAACACTGAAGCTTTCTTT,CSARGDRANTEAFF
once,TRBJ1-2,TRBV28,-,TGTGCCAGCAGTGTCGACTATGGCTACACCTTC,CASSVDYGYTF
-,TRBJ2-7,TRBV29-1,TRBD2,TGCAGCGTTGAAGAGGCCCCTAGCGGGGTAGTCTCCTACGAGCAGTACTTC,CSVEEAPSGVVSYEQYF
-,TRBJ1-4,TRBV6-1,TRBD1,TGTGCCAGCAGAATTGACAGGGTGAATGAAAAACTGTTTTTT,CASRIDRVNEKLFF
-,TRBJ2-3,TRBV7-3,TRBD2,TGTGCCAGCAGCTCTGGTCGGGGGGCAGATACGCAGTATTTT,CASSSGRGADTQYF
-,TRBJ2-3,TRBV7-2,TRBD2,TGTGCCAGCAGTGGACTAGCGGGGGGGCGGACGCAGTATTTT,CASSGLAGGRTQYF
-,TRBJ2-7,TRBV10-3,-,TGTGCCATCAGTCGACAGGACTCCTACGAGCAGTACTTC,CAISRQDSYEQYF
-,TRBJ2-7,TRBV7-6,TRBD1,TGTGCCAGCAGCACCTCGCAGGGGGCGGGGGAGCAGTACTTC,CASSTSQGAGEQYF
-,TRBJ2-7,TRBV9,-,TGTGCCAGCAGCTACCGGGACACCGTCGTTTACGAGCAGTACTTC,CASSYRDTVVYEQYF
once,TRBJ1-1,TRBV2,TRBD1,TGTGCCAGCACGACAGGGCTCATGAACACTGAAGCTTTCTTT,CASTTGLMNTEAFF
-,TRBJ2-7,TRBV7-2,TRBD2,TGTGCCAGCAGCTTAGAGCTCGGGGCTAGCGGGGGGACCTACGAGCAGTACTTC,CASSLELGASGGTYEQYF
-,TRBJ2-7,TRBV7-8,TRBD1,TGTGCCAGCAGGGCCGGGACAGGAAGTAAGCAGTACTTC,CASRAGTGSKQYF
-,TRBJ1-2,TRBV6-5,-,TGTGCCAGCAGTTACTCGGGAGGGGGAGGCTATGGCTACACCTTC,CASSYSGGGGYGYTF
-,TRBJ1-1,TRBV11-3,-,TGTGCCAGCAGCCAGGGGTTCTGGAACACTGAAGCTTTCTTT,CASSQGFWNTEAFF
-,TRBJ2-7,TRBV2,TRBD1,TGTGCCAGCGGACAGGTCCGAAGCTCCTACGAGCAGTACTTC,CASGQVRSSYEQYF
-,TRBJ2-1,TRBV25-1,-,TGTGCCAGCAAGGACAGAAATGAGCAGTTCTTC,CASKDRNEQFF
-,TRBJ1-4,TRBV30,-,TGTGCCTGGAGTGTACGGGGAGAAAAACTGTTTTTT,CAWSVRGEKLFF
-,TRBJ2-7,TRBV11-2,-,TGTGCCAGCAGCTTATTCACAGAGCTATCCTACGAGCAGTACTTC,CASSLFTELSYEQYF
once,TRBJ1-5,TRBV11-2,-,TGTGCCAGCAGCTTGGGGCCCCCGAGCAATCAGCCCCAGCATTTT,CASSLGPPSNQPQHF
-,TRBJ2-7,TRBV2,-,TGTGCCAGCCTTCCGGGCGGGGCACATTTAACCTACGAGCAGTACTTC,CASLPGGAHLTYEQYF
-,TRBJ2-1,TRBV5-4,TRBD2,TGTGCCAGCAGCTTGCTACTAGCGGGGGGTCATGAGCAGTTCTTC,CASSLLLAGGHEQFF
-,TRBJ1-4,TRBV10-3,-,TGTGCCATCAGTGAGTCCACAGGGACTAATGAAAAACTGTTTTTT,CAISESTGTNEKLFF
-,TRBJ2-6,TRBV29-1,TRBD2,TGCAGCGTTGGCCCCGGACTAGCGGAGTACTCTGGGGCCAACGTCCTGACTTTC,CSVGPGLAEYSGANVLTF
few,TRBJ1-4,TRBV9,-,TGTGCCAGCAGCGTAGGCGGTTCTAATGAAAAACTGTTTTTT,CASSVGGSNEKLFF
-,TRBJ2-3,TRBV13,TRBD2,TGTGCCAGCAGCCGAAAACGGATTAGCGGGGACACAGATACGCAGTATTTT,CASSRKRISGDTDTQYF
-,TRBJ2-1,TRBV5-1,TRBD2,TGCGCCAGCAGCTCCCCCACTAGCGGGGGGGACACCTACAATGAGCAGTTCTTC,CASSSPTSGGDTYNEQFF
-,TRBJ1-2,TRBV2,-,TGTGCCAGCAGCGCCTCTTTGGGGGCCAGAGACTATGGCTACACCTTC,CASSASLGARDYGYTF
-,TRBJ2-1,TRBV19,TRBD2,TGTGCCAGTAGTTCGGGACTAGCGGGGAATGAGCAGTTCTTC,CASSSGLAGNEQFF
once,TRBJ2-7,TRBV4-1,TRBD2,TGCGCCAGCCCAAGGGGAGGGGAGTCCTACGAGCAGTACTTC,CASPRGGESYEQYF
-,TRBJ1-3,TRBV9,-,TGTGCCAGCAGCGTAGCCGAGGGAACCTCTGGAAACACCATATATTTT,CASSVAEGTSGNTIYF
few,TRBJ1-1,TRBV7-2,-,TGTGCCAGCAGCCTGATGGGCCTTACGGGGATGAACGCTGAAGCTTTCTTT,CASSLMGLTGMNAEAFF
-,TRBJ1-1,TRBV30,-,TGTGCCTGGATAGAGTTGAACACTGAAGCTTTCTTT,CAWIELNTEAFF
-,TRBJ1-4,TRBV28,-,TGTGCCAGCAGCTCTAATGAAAAACTGTTTTTT,CASSSNEKLFF